The 27 T cell receptor beta chains reported below all come from one sample, sequenced in a study of OX40 agonist ivuxolimab in advanced cancers. Sequencing was performed with immunoSEQ multiplex PCR; in TCRdb, only in-frame clones are kept and a portion is missing. The sample has roughly 70,000 clones; 86% are singletons. The sequenced sample was CD4+ or CD8+ T cells sorted from blood, obtained in a trial of the OX40 agonist ivuxolimab. The receptors were gathered from an adult with an advanced solid tumor such as melanoma, head and neck, liver or kidney cancer.

The chain couples TRBV4-1 to TRBJ2-7; TRBD1 matches 7 bases. This CDR3 is 16 amino acids long. V shed 1 base, J shed 1 base, and the junction held 7 bases outside the gene matches. CDR1 and CDR2 from the germline V gene are MGHRA and YSYEKL. The CDR3 coding sequence is TGCGCCAGCAGCCAAGCAGGCTTACAGGGGTCCTACGAGCAGTACTTC. Its translation is CASSQAGLQGSYEQYF.

The CDR3, as DNA: TGTGCCAGCAGCTTAGGAGGTGAATCACCCCTCCACTTT. Protein: CASSLGGESPLHF. The chain uses TRBV11-2 and TRBJ1-6; D is unresolved. Trimming took 1 base from V and 10 from J, leaving 8 bases between them. The CDR3 contains 13 residues. CDR1 and CDR2 (germline): SGHAT, FQNNGV.

This chain's CDR3 is CASSLSRLAADTQYF. CDR3 coding DNA: TGTGCCAGCAGCTTATCGCGACTAGCAGCCGATACGCAGTATTTT. The chain has TRBV11-1 and TRBJ2-3, with TRBD2 identical over 7 bases. V lost 2 bases and J lost 6; bases outside the gene matches: 8. The CDR3 runs to 15 residues. CDR1 and CDR2 (germline): SGHAT, FQDESV (reference sequence). Drawing the rest from reference TRBV11-1 and TRBJ2-3, the complete variable domain is EAEVAQSPRYKITEKSQAVAFWCDPISGHATLYWYRQILGQGPELLVQFQDESVVDDSQLPKDRFSAERLKGVDSTLKIQPAELGDSAMYLCASSLSRLAADTQYFGPGTRLTVL.

The genes are TRBV20-1 and TRBJ2-7; D remains ambiguous. The germline V gene has CDR1 DFQATT and CDR2 SNEGSKA (reference sequence). Trimming cost V 4 bases and J 4 bases, with 8 bases left between them. CDR3 length: 11 residues. The DNA of the CDR3 is TGCAGTGCTATGACGAAATACGAGCAGTACTTC. It yields the protein CSAMTKYEQYF.

V is TRBV7-6 and J is TRBJ1-2; no clear D gene. CDR3 length: 13 residues. CDR1 is SGHVS, CDR2 FNYEAQ, per germline. The germline V and J ends were trimmed by 7 bases and 3 bases, with 12 bases remaining between them. CDR3 sequence: CASKSYLDYGYTF. Here the CDR3 DNA reads TGTGCCAGCAAAAGCTACCTGGACTATGGCTACACCTTC. Full variable domain (rest looked up from reference TRBV7-6 and TRBJ1-2): GAGVSQSPRYKVTKRGQDVALRCDPISGHVSLYWYRQALGQGPEFLTYFNYEAQQDKSGLPNDRFSAERPEGSISTLTIQRTEQRDSAMYRCASKSYLDYGYTFGSGTRLTVV.

The chain joins TRBV5-5 to TRBJ1-1; no reliable D call. V lost 1 base and J lost 7, with 8 bases in between. Per germline, CDR1 SGHKS and CDR2 YYEKEE (reference sequence). The CDR3 extends over 12 amino acids. The CDR3 is CASSLSTFEAFF. For the CDR3, the DNA is TGTGCCAGCAGCTTGTCGACCTTTGAAGCTTTCTTT.

V is TRBV28 and J is TRBJ1-2; TRBD1 matches 7 bases. This CDR3 has 15 residues. Germline assignment: CDR1 MDHEN and CDR2 SYDVKM. V lost 1 base, J lost 8 bases, and 10 bases stayed unmatched. The CDR3 region has the DNA TGTGCCAGCAGTTTATCCGGGACACGGACAGGAGGCTACACCTTC. It yields the protein CASSLSGTRTGGYTF.

This clone has just one count. V usage is TRBV5-1 and J usage is TRBJ1-6; D gene unclear. V dropped 2 bases and J dropped 0 bases, with 9 bases sitting between them. Germline values: CDR1 SGHRS, CDR2 YFSETQ. This CDR3 is built from 16 residues. This CDR3 reads CASSFSGSSYNSPLHF. In DNA form, the CDR3 reads TGCGCCAGCAGCTTTAGCGGGAGCTCCTATAATTCACCCCTCCACTTT. Variable domain in full (rest from reference TRBV5-1 and TRBJ1-6): KAGVTQTPRYLIKTRGQQVTLSCSPISGHRSVSWYQQTPGQGLQFLFEYFSETQRNKGNFPGRFSGRQFSNSRSEMNVSTLELGDSALYLCASSFSGSSYNSPLHFGNGTRLTVT.

This rearrangement joins TRBV25-1 to TRBJ1-2; 7 bases are shared with TRBD1. V lost 2 bases to trimming and J lost 0 bases; unmatched junction nucleotides: 6. The CDR3 loop spans 16 amino acids. Germline V gene lookup returns CDR1 MGHDK and CDR2 SYGVNS. As DNA, the CDR3 is TGTGCCAGCAGTGAACCGGGACAGAGAGCTAACTATGGCTACACCTTC. Its protein is CASSEPGQRANYGYTF.

V is TRBV27 and J is TRBJ1-5; 8 bases map to TRBD1. With 6 bases clipped from V and 7 bases from J, the junction kept 8 bases outside the gene matches. The CDR3 totals 14 residues. Germline CDR1 and CDR2: MNHEY and SMNVEV (reference sequence). The chain's CDR3 is CASSPGQGGQPQHF. The CDR3 region has the DNA TGTGCCAGCAGCCCTGGACAGGGCGGGCAGCCCCAGCATTTT.

The rearrangement uses TRBV19 and TRBJ2-7; a weak D match, TRBD1 (6 bases). The CDR3 runs 16 residues. V shed 3 bases and J shed 4 bases, with 19 bases lying between them. The V gene's germline CDR1 is LNHDA and CDR2 SQIVND (reference sequence). In nucleotides, the CDR3 is TGTGCCAGTAGTATCCTAAAATCCCGGGACAATTACGAGCAGTACTTC. Its translation is CASSILKSRDNYEQYF.

The rearrangement uses TRBV5-6 and TRBJ1-5; D is unclear. Trimming took 0 bases from V and 6 from J, leaving 4 bases between them. This CDR3 spans 12 amino acids. From germline, CDR1 is SGHDT and CDR2 YYEEEE. The CDR3 nucleotides are TGTGCCAGCAGCTTGGGGAGTCAGCCCCAGCATTTT. This gives the protein CASSLGSQPQHF.

The J gene is TRBJ2-5, the V gene TRBV20-1, with no clear D. The germline V gene encodes CDR1 DFQATT and CDR2 SNEGSKA (reference sequence). The CDR3 is made up of 11 amino acids. V dropped 7 bases and J dropped 5 bases, with 11 bases sitting between them. The CDR3 DNA is TGCAGTGGATTAATGTGGGAGACCCAGTACTTC. It is translated as CSGLMWETQYF.

This clone appeared once. This chain joins TRBV6-1 and TRBJ2-7, with 7 bases identical to TRBD1. V was pared by 1 base and J by 2 bases, with 14 bases of the junction left unmatched. This CDR3 has 18 residues. Germline CDR1 and CDR2: MNHNS and SASEGT. DNA of the CDR3: TGTGCCAGCAGTGAAGGCGATGTTCCCGGGACAGCCCCCTACGAGCAGTACTTC. This encodes CASSEGDVPGTAPYEQYF.

The rearrangement links TRBV6-6 to TRBJ2-1; weak D call: TRBD1 (6 bases). The CDR3 contains 13 residues. Germline lookup yields CDR1 MNHNY and CDR2 SVGAGI (reference sequence). Trimming took off 6 bases at V and 5 bases at J, with 11 bases between the two ends. CDR3 in amino acids: CASRLQGNNEQFF. For the CDR3, the DNA is TGTGCCAGCAGACTTCAGGGGAACAATGAGCAGTTCTTC.

CDR3 DNA sequence: TGTGCCAGCAGGCCCCCCCAGCTAAGCCAGCCCCAGCATTTT. It yields the protein CASRPPQLSQPQHF. This rearrangement joins TRBV6-5 to TRBJ1-5; no firm D call. Germline loops: CDR1 MNHEY, CDR2 SVGAGI. V was trimmed by 6 bases and J by 7 bases, leaving 16 bases between them. CDR3 length equals 14 residues.

This clone was observed once. The rearrangement links TRBV2 to TRBJ1-2, with a possible D match to TRBD1 (5 bases). V was clipped by 7 bases and J by 0 bases, with 15 bases between them. This CDR3 contains 15 residues. The germline V gene encodes CDR1 SNHLY and CDR2 FYNNEI. CDR3 region: CASNMDNRPNYGYTF. The CDR3 DNA reads as TGTGCCAGCAATATGGACAACCGCCCTAACTATGGCTACACCTTC.

This chain joins TRBV6-1 and TRBJ2-3, with 10 bases identical to TRBD1. The CDR3 sequence is 15 residues long. With V trimmed by 5 bases and J by 6 bases, 8 bases remained unmatched. CDR1 and CDR2 (germline): MNHNS, SASEGT. The CDR3 sequence: CASSPDRGHHDTQYF. In DNA, the CDR3 is TGTGCCAGCAGTCCTGACAGGGGGCACCATGATACGCAGTATTTT.

The V and J genes are TRBV6-5 and TRBJ1-2, with 8 bases identical to TRBD1. V shed 6 bases and J 1 base; nucleotides not matched to a gene: 4. This CDR3 has 14 residues. The germline V gene has CDR1 MNHEY and CDR2 SVGAGI. CDR3: CASSLDRGNYGYTF. Here the CDR3 DNA reads TGTGCCAGCAGCTTAGACAGGGGTAACTATGGCTACACCTTC.

V and J are TRBV11-2 and TRBJ2-3, with a tentative D call TRBD2 (5 bases). The germline V gene has CDR1 SGHAT and CDR2 FQNNGV. The V end was cut by 1 base, the J end by 2 bases, with 16 bases between. This CDR3 contains 17 residues. Written as DNA, the CDR3 is TGTGCCAGCAGCTTAGGCCTGAGAGGGTCAGACACAGATACGCAGTATTTT. It encodes CASSLGLRGSDTDTQYF.

The chain recombines TRBV5-1 with TRBJ1-1, with a weak D call TRBD1 (6 bases). The CDR3 runs to 12 residues. V lost 4 bases and J 5 bases, leaving 9 bases between the germline ends. Germline values: CDR1 SGHRS, CDR2 YFSETQ. The chain's CDR3 is CASSTQGTEAFF. For the CDR3, the DNA is TGCGCCAGCAGCACGCAGGGGACTGAAGCTTTCTTT.

The V call is TRBV4-3, the J call TRBJ2-7; a weak D match, TRBD1 (6 bases). This CDR3 has 14 amino acids. Trimming pared 4 bases from V and 5 bases from J, leaving 15 bases between. Germline V lookup: CDR1 LGHNA, CDR2 YSLEER. The DNA for the CDR3 is TGCGCCAGCAGCCTTGAGACAGGTCTCCACGAGCAGTACTTC. This codes for CASSLETGLHEQYF.

The gene calls are TRBV5-4 and TRBJ2-1; the match to TRBD2 covers 11 bases. V lost 2 bases to trimming and J lost 9 bases; unmatched junction nucleotides: 10. The CDR3 has 16 residues. Germline V CDR1 and CDR2: SGHNT, YYREEE (reference sequence). Here the CDR3 DNA reads TGTGCCAGCAGCTTTAGCGGGGGGGCCGGGCAGGGTGAGCAGTTCTTC. Protein sequence: CASSFSGGAGQGEQFF.

The chain employs TRBV18 and TRBJ1-3, with D possibly TRBD1 on 6 matching bases. Per the germline V gene, CDR1 is KGHSH and CDR2 is LQKENI. There are 15 residues in the CDR3. The V end lost 4 bases, the J end lost 2 bases, and 12 bases lay between the germline ends. The CDR3 protein is CASSLEGGAGNTIYF. The CDR3 bases are TGTGCCAGCTCACTGGAAGGGGGGGCTGGAAACACCATATATTTT.

The rearrangement uses TRBV2 and TRBJ2-1; 7 nucleotides agree with TRBD1. Germline V CDR1 and CDR2: SNHLY, FYNNEI. The trim removed 5 bases at V and 3 bases at J, leaving 13 bases unmatched. There are 17 residues in the CDR3. The CDR3 sequence is CASSPPEGQEFYNEQFF. As DNA, the CDR3 is TGTGCCAGCAGTCCCCCGGAAGGACAGGAGTTCTACAATGAGCAGTTCTTC.

The chain links TRBV7-2 to TRBJ1-5; perhaps TRBD1 as D (5 bases). This CDR3 has 15 residues. CDR1 is SGHTA, CDR2 FQGNSA, per germline. V dropped 5 bases and J dropped 5 bases, with 16 bases sitting between them. The CDR3 DNA reads as TGTGCCAGCAGCCCCCAGGGTGCCCTCCATCAGCCCCAGCATTTT. This codes for CASSPQGALHQPQHF.

V usage is TRBV7-3 and J usage is TRBJ2-3; 13 nucleotides match TRBD2. With V trimmed by 6 bases and J by 7 bases, 4 bases remained unmatched. The CDR3 runs 14 residues. From germline, CDR1 is SGHTA and CDR2 FQGTGA. The CDR3 region is CASSLGTSGNTQYF. In nucleotides, the CDR3 is TGTGCCAGCAGTCTCGGGACTAGCGGGAATACGCAGTATTTT.